The next 7 T cell receptor beta chains were all read from a single sample in a study of technical replicates of blood from four donors. Clones were read by immunoSEQ multiplex PCR, and TCRdb kept only the in-frame ones, dropping some. The data hold about 84,000 clones, with around 93% observed a single time. Sequenced sample: T cells isolated from PBMCs. The receptors come from a human donor in good health.

This clone was observed a handful of times. The chain carries TRBV5-1 and TRBJ1-1, with a tentative D call TRBD1 (6 bases). Trimming took off 0 bases at V and 8 bases at J, with 11 bases between the two ends. Germline lookup yields CDR1 SGHRS and CDR2 YFSETQ. This CDR3 contains 13 residues. Here the CDR3 reads CASSLGDKGEAFF. CDR3 bases: TGCGCCAGCAGCTTGGGGGACAAGGGGGAAGCTTTCTTT.

DNA for the CDR3: TGTGCCTGGAGTGCCTTGAGTATGCCGGTTGGCTACACCTTC. Its protein product is CAWSALSMPVGYTF. The chain has TRBV30 and TRBJ1-2; D not certain. V gave up 1 base and J gave up 7 bases, with 16 bases separating them. The CDR3 length is 14 residues. CDR1 and CDR2 (germline): GTSNPN, SVGIG (reference sequence).

The V gene is TRBV28, the J gene TRBJ1-2; no definite D call. The V and J ends lost 6 bases and 3 bases respectively, with 20 bases between them. The CDR3 covers 16 residues. Germline CDR1 is MDHEN and CDR2 is SYDVKM. In DNA, the CDR3 is TGTGCCAGCAGACCGGTACCGCGCCTTTTAGACTATGGCTACACCTTC. This sequence encodes CASRPVPRLLDYGYTF.

The chain has TRBV10-3 and TRBJ1-2, with TRBD1 matching over 7 bases. This CDR3 has 14 amino acids. The germline CDR1 and CDR2 sequences are ENHRY and SYGVKD. Unmatched junction bases numbered 10, after V lost 7 bases and J lost 5 bases. The CDR3 sequence: CAIKFEQGLYGYTF. CDR3 coding DNA: TGTGCCATCAAATTCGAACAGGGGTTATATGGCTACACCTTC.

This clone was recorded once. The J gene is TRBJ2-1, the V gene TRBV5-6; 13 positions match TRBD2. Trimming took 6 bases from V and 8 from J; bases not matched to a gene: 8. The CDR3 has 15 residues. CDR1 and CDR2 from the germline V gene are SGHDT and YYEEEE. Here the CDR3 DNA reads TGTGCCAGCAACCCTTTAGGACTAGCGGGAGATGAGCAGTTCTTC. Residues: CASNPLGLAGDEQFF.

The chain carries TRBV6-1 and TRBJ2-7; D may be TRBD2 (5 bases). The CDR3 spans 13 residues. Deletions cut 6 bases from V and 2 bases from J, with 11 bases between. Germline lookup yields CDR1 MNHNS and CDR2 SASEGT. The DNA of the CDR3 is TGTGCCAGCAGGGGAGCGTCAACCTACGAGCAGTACTTC. It codes for CASRGASTYEQYF.

This clone was picked up a small number of times. The chain couples TRBV2 to TRBJ2-5; 8 bases match TRBD2. Germline lookup yields CDR1 SNHLY and CDR2 FYNNEI. The CDR3 consists of 14 residues. Losses at the gene ends were 8 bases for V and 2 bases for J; bases not matched to a gene: 7. In DNA, the CDR3 is TGTGCCAGCGGGTTAGCGGGGCTTCAAGAGACCCAGTACTTC. Its translation is CASGLAGLQETQYF.